The source of this T cell receptor beta chain is a study of CD8+CD57+ T cells in acquired aplastic anemia. In the study overall: Recorded DNA amounts for sorted CD4+ and CD8+ cells had an average of approximately 3 ug.

With regard to this clonotype: The antigen remains undetermined.

It was genomic DNA that served as the template for profiling TCR beta VDJ and CDR3. TCRdb re-analysed the reads in MiXCR, keeping a single row per CDR3 protein. The table includes 260,000 or so distinct CDR3 sequences, 82% detected once. Study-wide points: Between patients and controls, about 30 CD8+ CDR3 sequences were found in common.

Previously, flow cytometry had revealed CD8+CD57+ cell expansion in the patients chosen for sequencing. Severe acquired aplastic anemia was present in all patients. The specimen was sorted CD4+, CD8+, or CD8+CD57+ T cells (not recorded which) from PBMCs. The sequence was collected from a human donor with aplastic anemia.

The CDR3 DNA sequence: TGTGCCAGCAGTAAAGCGTCAGGCAAAGAGACCCAGTATTTT. The encoded protein is CASSKASGKETQYF. The V gene is TRBV15, the J gene TRBJ1-5; D remains unclear. The DNA end is more similar to TRBJ2-3, so the J call may be wrong. The V gene's germline CDR1 is LNHNV and CDR2 YYDKDF (reference sequence). There are 14 residues in the CDR3.